The clone carrying this T cell receptor beta chain was seen a single time. Its antigen is not identified. CDR3 length: 12 amino acids. The V end lost 1 base, the J end lost 5 bases, and 6 bases lay between the germline ends. Germline lookup yields CDR1 SGHTA and CDR2 FQGNSA. These data belong to a study of T cells after posttransplantation cyclophosphamide. General observations from the study: Recipient CMV seropositivity and CMV reactivation strongly tracked TRB clonality. Skin or GI-infiltrating T cells shared few TRB sequences with blood. Donor CD8+ memory clones often dominated recipient blood repertoires at later times.

Cells defined as naive were viable CD3+CD4+ or CD3+CD8+ and CCR7+CD45RA+CD45RO-CD95-CD27+CD28+. Peripheral blood was collected from the related graft donor on the marrow donation day. Generated by immunoSEQ multiplex PCR, the TCRdb table keeps only in-frame clones and is missing some. The sample includes about 31,000 clones, 75% to 95% seen only once; the top ten take over 0.2%. The chain carries TRBV7-2 and TRBJ2-7, with D unclear. The sequence was collected from an older woman in good health, CMV-negative, and a related stem cell transplant donor. The sample comprised naive CD4+ T cells sorted from PBMCs. CDR3 residues: CASSLGLNEQYF. The CDR3 DNA reads as TGTGCCAGCAGCTTAGGGCTCAACGAGCAGTACTTC.